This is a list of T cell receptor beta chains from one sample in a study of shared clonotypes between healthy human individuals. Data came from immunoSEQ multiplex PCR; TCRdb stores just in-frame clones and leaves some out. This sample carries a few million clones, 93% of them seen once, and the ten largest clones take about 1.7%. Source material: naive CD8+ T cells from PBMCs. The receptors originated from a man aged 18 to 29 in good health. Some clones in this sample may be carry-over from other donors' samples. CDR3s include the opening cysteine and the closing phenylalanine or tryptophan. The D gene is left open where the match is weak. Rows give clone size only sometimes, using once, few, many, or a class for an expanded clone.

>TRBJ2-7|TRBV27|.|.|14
CASSYRTSSYEQYF
TGTGCCAGCAGTTACCGGACGTCTTCCTACGAGCAGTACTTC
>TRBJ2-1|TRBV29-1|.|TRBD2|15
CSLLAAQAQDNEQFF
TGCAGCCTTCTAGCGGCGCAAGCCCAGGACAATGAGCAGTTCTTC
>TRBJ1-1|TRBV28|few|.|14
CASSFRPTNTEAFF
TGTGCCAGCAGTTTTAGGCCGACGAACACTGAAGCTTTCTTT
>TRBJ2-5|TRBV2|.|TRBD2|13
CASSRLAQETQYF
TGTGCCAGCAGTAGACTAGCTCAAGAGACCCAGTACTTC
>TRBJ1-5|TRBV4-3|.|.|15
CASSQGVYSNQPQHF
TGCGCCAGCAGCCAAGGGGTCTATAGCAATCAGCCCCAGCATTTT
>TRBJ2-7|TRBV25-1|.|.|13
CASRASRGGEQYF
TGTGCCAGCAGGGCCTCAAGGGGAGGCGAGCAGTACTTC
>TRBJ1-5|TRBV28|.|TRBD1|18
CASWTRDRGRWGNQPQHF
TGTGCCAGTTGGACCCGGGACAGGGGGCGCTGGGGCAATCAGCCCCAGCATTTT
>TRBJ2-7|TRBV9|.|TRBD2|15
CASSGTSGRAGEQYF
TGTGCCAGCAGCGGGACTAGCGGGAGGGCCGGAGAGCAGTACTTC
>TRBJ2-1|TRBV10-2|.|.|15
CAGSDGAMGHNEQFF
TGCGCCGGCTCGGATGGCGCAATGGGGCACAATGAGCAGTTCTTC
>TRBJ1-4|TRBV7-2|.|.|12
CASSSQRTELFF
TGTGCCAGCAGCTCTCAACGGACAGAACTGTTTTTT
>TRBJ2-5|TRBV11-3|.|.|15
CASSPSARGGETQYF
TGTGCCAGCAGCCCTTCGGCCAGGGGCGGCGAGACCCAGTACTTC
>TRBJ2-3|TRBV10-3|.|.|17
CAISVHQLAGASDTQYF
TGTGCCATCAGTGTGCACCAGCTAGCAGGGGCCTCGGATACGCAGTATTTT
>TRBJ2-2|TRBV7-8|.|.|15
CASNDLGLNTGELFF
TGTGCCAGCAACGACCTCGGGTTAAACACCGGGGAGCTGTTTTTT
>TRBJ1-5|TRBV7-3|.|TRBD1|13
CASSRTGGQPQHF
TGTGCCAGCAGCCGGACAGGGGGTCAGCCCCAGCATTTT
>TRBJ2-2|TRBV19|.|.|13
CAIPGPNTGELFF
TGTGCCATTCCGGGACCGAACACCGGGGAGCTGTTTTTT
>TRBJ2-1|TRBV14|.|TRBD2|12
CASSPRAGEQFF
TGTGCCAGCAGCCCACGAGCGGGGGAGCAGTTCTTC
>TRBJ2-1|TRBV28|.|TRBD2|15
CASSLSGRSYNEQFF
TGTGCCAGCAGCCTAAGCGGGAGGTCCTACAATGAGCAGTTCTTC
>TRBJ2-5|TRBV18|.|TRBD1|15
CASSADRGEQETQYF
TGTGCCAGCTCAGCCGACAGGGGCGAGCAAGAGACCCAGTACTTC
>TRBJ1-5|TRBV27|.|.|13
CASSLLDGSPQHF
TGTGCCAGCAGTTTATTGGATGGGTCACCCCAGCATTTT
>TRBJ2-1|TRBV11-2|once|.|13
CASSLGTASEQFF
TGTGCCAGCAGCTTAGGGACAGCGAGTGAGCAGTTCTTC
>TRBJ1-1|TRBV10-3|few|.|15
CAISDPGTMNTEAFF
TGTGCCATCAGTGACCCAGGAACCATGAACACTGAAGCTTTCTTT
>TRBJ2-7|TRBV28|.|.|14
CASKVGRELYEQYF
TGTGCCAGCAAAGTGGGCAGGGAGCTGTACGAGCAGTACTTC
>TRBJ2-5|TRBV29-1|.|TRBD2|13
CSVGASGRGTQYF
TGCAGCGTTGGGGCTAGCGGGAGAGGGACCCAGTACTTC
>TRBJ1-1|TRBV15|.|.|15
CATARALGGNTEAFF
TGTGCCACCGCCCGTGCCTTAGGGGGTAACACTGAAGCTTTCTTT
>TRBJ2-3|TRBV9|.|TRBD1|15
CASSERDRSTDTQYF
TGTGCCAGCAGCGAACGGGACAGGAGCACAGATACGCAGTATTTT
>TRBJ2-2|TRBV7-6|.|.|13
CASSPTTPGELFF
TGTGCCAGCAGCCCGACAACCCCCGGGGAGCTGTTTTTT
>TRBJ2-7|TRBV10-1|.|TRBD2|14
CASSVAGGTSEQYF
TGCGCCAGCAGTGTAGCGGGAGGGACTTCCGAGCAGTACTTC
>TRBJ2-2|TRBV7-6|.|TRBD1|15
CASRPDRGRTGELFF
TGTGCCAGCAGACCCGACAGGGGGCGGACCGGGGAGCTGTTTTTT
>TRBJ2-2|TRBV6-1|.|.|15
CASELASYDTGELFF
TGTGCCAGCGAGCTAGCGTCGTATGACACCGGGGAGCTGTTTTTT
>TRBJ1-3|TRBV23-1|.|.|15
CASSPLQDSGNTIYF
TGCGCCAGCAGCCCACTACAGGACTCTGGAAACACCATATATTTT
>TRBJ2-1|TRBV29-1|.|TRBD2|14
CSVEGGSSYNEQFF
TGCAGCGTTGAAGGCGGGAGCTCCTACAATGAGCAGTTCTTC
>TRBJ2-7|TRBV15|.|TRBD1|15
CATSRAAGQGYEQYF
TGTGCCACCAGCAGAGCTGCGGGACAGGGCTACGAGCAGTACTTC
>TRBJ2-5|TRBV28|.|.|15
CASSFSRGYQETQYF
TGTGCCAGCAGTTTTTCACGCGGTTACCAAGAGACCCAGTACTTC